What follows is one T cell receptor (beta chain) and its context. This specimen comes from a study of spatial heterogeneity in lung cancer. A single record per CDR3 protein comes from TCRdb applying MiXCR to the 5' RACE reads. The table shows 95,000 to 130,000 distinct CDR3 sequences, with 10% to 15% occurring only once. Sample time point: blood at routine non-recurrence follow-up after resection. Unsorted tumor, nontumor lung tissue or cryopreserved PBMC supplied the whole RNA. The TCR comes from a male donor with early-stage non-small cell lung cancer. The starting material was PBMCs, obtained at follow-up.

In DNA form, the CDR3 reads TGTGCCAGCAGCTTGGAGGGGGGGCTATACAATGAGCAGTTCTTC. Its protein product is CASSLEGGLYNEQFF. The genes are TRBV7-2 and TRBJ2-1; weak D call: TRBD2 (7 bases). CDR1 is SGHTA, CDR2 FQGNSA, per germline. V gave up 3 bases and J gave up 4 bases, with 13 bases separating them. CDR3 length equals 15 residues.